Listed below are T cell receptor beta chains from one sample, sequenced in a study of T cell responses to AZD1222 COVID-19 vaccine. The data were produced by immunoSEQ multiplex PCR, yet TCRdb's version contains in-frame clones alone and is incomplete. The sample has 95,000 to 150,000 clones, approximately 90% seen once. Here the sequenced sample was peripheral blood, taken on day 0 of MenACWY control vaccination. Source of these receptors: an adult in good health. Both conserved end residues are part of each CDR3. The order of the fields is CDR3 length, J gene, clone size, D gene, V gene, CDR3 protein, CDR3 DNA. A D gene is named only where the DNA matches it firmly. Where a row states a size, it is once, few, many or the class of an expanded clone; other rows omit it.

13	TRBJ1-1	.	.	TRBV23-1	CASSHPGGSEAFF	TGCGCCAGCAGTCACCCCGGGGGGTCTGAAGCTTTCTTT
20	TRBJ1-1	once	.	TRBV5-1	CASSLSINEGQYQANTEAFF	TGCGCCAGCAGCCTGAGTATCAACGAAGGACAGTATCAAGCGAACACTGAAGCTTTCTTT
19	TRBJ2-3	.	TRBD2	TRBV10-2	CASRGTSGRVTTSTDTQYF	TGCGCCAGCAGAGGGACTAGCGGGAGGGTTACTACTAGCACAGATACGCAGTATTTT
15	TRBJ1-2	.	TRBD1	TRBV27	CASRLKTGANYGYTF	TGTGCCAGCAGGCTCAAGACAGGGGCTAACTATGGCTACACCTTC
11	TRBJ1-4	.	.	TRBV7-2	CASSLGTMLFF	TGTGCCAGCAGCCTTGGGACTATGCTGTTTTTT
15	TRBJ2-1	.	TRBD1	TRBV5-4	CASSLQGVGYNEQFF	TGTGCCAGCAGCTTGCAGGGGGTGGGGTACAATGAGCAGTTCTTC
15	TRBJ1-2	.	.	TRBV18	CASSPISGRAEGYTF	TGTGCCAGCTCACCCATCTCGGGCAGGGCTGAAGGCTACACCTTC
13	TRBJ2-3	once	TRBD2	TRBV10-3	CAITPGLVDTQYF	TGTGCCATCACCCCGGGACTAGTAGATACGCAGTATTTT
16	TRBJ2-7	.	.	TRBV7-8	CASSLLTQTPVYEQYF	TGTGCCAGCAGCTTACTGACCCAGACCCCGGTATACGAGCAGTACTTC
13	TRBJ2-5	.	TRBD2	TRBV5-1	CASSLGLAGGQYF	TGCGCCAGCAGCTTAGGACTAGCGGGAGGGCAATACTTC
15	TRBJ2-7	.	.	TRBV3-1/TRBV3-2	CASSQTTDIIYEQYF	TGTGCCAGCAGCCAGACGACGGACATAATCTACGAGCAGTACTTC
15	TRBJ1-2	.	.	TRBV5-4	CASSSGPIANYGYTF	TGTGCCAGCAGTTCGGGACCGATAGCTAACTATGGCTACACCTTC
12	TRBJ1-1	.	TRBD1	TRBV29-1	CSGGQGSGEAFF	TGCAGCGGTGGACAGGGATCGGGTGAAGCTTTCTTT
16	TRBJ1-6	once	.	TRBV6-5	CASSSAADGLGSPLHF	TGTGCCAGCAGTTCCGCCGCGGACGGGTTAGGGTCACCCCTCCACTTT
15	TRBJ1-4	.	TRBD1	TRBV6-5	CASSYSIGGHEKLFF	TGTGCCAGCAGTTACTCGATAGGGGGCCATGAAAAACTGTTTTTT
13	TRBJ1-4	.	.	TRBV18	CASSPPSGRKLFF	TGTGCCAGCTCACCACCTTCAGGGCGAAAACTGTTTTTT
12	TRBJ2-1	.	.	TRBV12-3/TRBV12-4	CASSLGRNEQFF	TGTGCCAGCAGTTTAGGACGCAATGAGCAGTTCTTC
15	TRBJ1-1	.	TRBD1	TRBV13	CASSLEGQGAYSAFF	TGTGCCAGCAGCTTAGAGGGACAGGGGGCCTATTCGGCTTTCTTT
14	TRBJ2-7	.	.	TRBV6-1	CASSEIFGAGEQYF	TGTGCCAGCAGTGAAATCTTCGGCGCGGGGGAGCAGTACTTC
15	TRBJ1-2	.	.	TRBV6-5	CASSLFRGGKEGYTF	TGTGCCAGCAGTTTATTTCGGGGGGGAAAGGAAGGCTACACCTTC
15	TRBJ2-1	few	.	TRBV2	CASRRDWSSYNEQFF	TGTGCCAGCAGGAGAGACTGGAGCTCCTACAATGAGCAGTTCTTC
19	TRBJ2-5	.	TRBD1	TRBV4-1	CASSQAKEFGQGARGTQYF	TGCGCCAGCAGCCAAGCGAAAGAATTTGGACAGGGGGCTCGAGGGACCCAGTACTTC
12	TRBJ1-3	.	.	TRBV2	CASSEARNTIYF	TGTGCCAGCAGTGAAGCGAGAAACACCATATATTTT
16	TRBJ1-4	.	TRBD1	TRBV5-4	CASSLGGTGTREKLFF	TGTGCCAGCAGCTTGGGGGGGACAGGCACTCGAGAAAAACTGTTTTTT
14	TRBJ2-5	.	.	TRBV7-8	CASSLGSVQETQYF	TGTGCCAGCAGCTTAGGGAGCGTCCAAGAGACCCAGTACTTC
12	TRBJ1-1	.	.	TRBV30	CAWSSDSSEAFF	TGTGCCTGGAGCTCGGACTCGTCTGAAGCTTTCTTT
14	TRBJ2-1	once	.	TRBV3-1/TRBV3-2	CASSQEQIPNEQFF	TGTGCCAGCAGCCAAGAACAGATCCCCAATGAGCAGTTCTTC
16	TRBJ1-4	.	TRBD1	TRBV5-1	CASSLKTRDSDEKLFF	TGCGCCAGCAGCTTGAAGACCCGGGACAGCGATGAAAAACTGTTTTTT
14	TRBJ1-4	few	.	TRBV5-1	CASSPDSTNEKLFF	TGCGCCAGCAGTCCCGACAGTACGAATGAAAAACTGTTTTTT
13	TRBJ2-1	.	.	TRBV10-1	CASQAGSKDEQFF	TGCGCCAGCCAGGCCGGGAGTAAGGATGAGCAGTTCTTC
16	TRBJ2-2	.	.	TRBV7-2	CASSFARGQHTGELFF	TGTGCCAGCAGCTTTGCCCGGGGCCAGCACACCGGGGAGCTGTTTTTT
15	TRBJ2-1	.	TRBD1	TRBV3-1/TRBV3-2	CASSQVTGGYNEQFF	TGTGCCAGCAGCCAAGTAACAGGGGGATACAATGAGCAGTTCTTC
14	TRBJ2-7	.	TRBD1	TRBV6-5	CATSGTGLSYEQYF	TGTGCCACCTCCGGGACAGGGCTTTCCTACGAGCAGTACTTC
13	TRBJ1-2	.	.	TRBV9	CASSARVHYGYTF	TGTGCCAGCAGCGCTAGGGTACACTATGGCTACACCTTC
14	TRBJ1-1	.	TRBD1	TRBV5-4	CASSAWTGGTEAFF	TGTGCCAGCAGCGCCTGGACAGGGGGCACTGAAGCTTTCTTT
16	TRBJ2-1	.	TRBD1	TRBV2	CASSEAGTGGQNEQFF	TGTGCCAGCAGTGAAGCCGGGACAGGGGGTCAAAATGAGCAGTTCTTC
14	TRBJ2-5	.	.	TRBV6-5	CASRFRVVEETQYF	TGTGCCAGCAGATTCAGGGTGGTGGAAGAGACCCAGTACTTC
14	TRBJ1-4	once	.	TRBV9	CASSQQILSEKLFF	TGTGCCAGCAGCCAACAAATACTCAGTGAAAAACTGTTTTTT
16	TRBJ1-1	.	TRBD1	TRBV4-1	CASSQDFGTGGTEAFF	TGCGCCAGCAGCCAAGATTTTGGGACAGGGGGCACTGAAGCTTTCTTT
13	TRBJ2-1	.	TRBD1	TRBV6-6	CASAGGYIDEQFF	TGTGCCAGCGCAGGGGGATATATCGATGAGCAGTTCTTC
16	TRBJ1-3	.	.	TRBV28	CASRDLGVGAGNTIYF	TGTGCCAGCAGGGACTTGGGGGTAGGAGCTGGAAACACCATATATTTT
14	TRBJ2-3	.	.	TRBV19	CASSSTGVRDTQYF	TGTGCCAGTAGTTCAACGGGAGTTCGGGATACGCAGTATTTT
14	TRBJ2-7	.	.	TRBV19	CASSVDSYSYEQYF	TGTGCCAGTAGTGTTGACAGCTACTCCTACGAGCAGTACTTC
13	TRBJ1-4	.	.	TRBV5-1	CASSQIDGEKLFF	TGCGCCAGCAGCCAGATCGACGGTGAAAAACTGTTTTTT
14	TRBJ2-3	.	.	TRBV19	CASSTGDDTDTQYF	TGTGCCAGTAGTACGGGGGACGACACAGATACGCAGTATTTT
15	TRBJ2-2	.	.	TRBV6-4	CASSEGVGDTGELFF	TGTGCCAGCAGTGAGGGAGTTGGGGACACCGGGGAGCTGTTTTTT
21	TRBJ2-1	once	TRBD2	TRBV6-7	CASSYSIAGLAGGYRPHEQFF	TGTGCCAGCAGTTACTCGATTGCGGGACTAGCGGGAGGGTATCGACCCCATGAGCAGTTCTTC
18	TRBJ2-5	once	TRBD2	TRBV4-3	CASSQDRTSGFLGETQYF	TGCGCCAGCAGCCAAGATCGGACTAGCGGCTTCCTAGGGGAGACCCAGTACTTC
13	TRBJ1-1	.	TRBD1	TRBV12-3/TRBV12-4	CASSLGQGTEAFF	TGTGCCAGCAGCCTTGGACAGGGCACTGAAGCTTTCTTT
13	TRBJ1-2	.	.	TRBV12-3/TRBV12-4	CASSSAGQSGYTF	TGTGCCAGCAGTTCCGCCGGACAGAGTGGCTACACCTTC
14	TRBJ2-7	.	.	TRBV7-2	CASSLEGSAGEQYF	TGTGCCAGCAGCTTAGAGGGGAGTGCGGGGGAGCAGTACTTC
17	TRBJ2-2	once	TRBD1	TRBV7-6	CASSPTTGGANTGELFF	TGTGCCAGCAGCCCGACGACAGGGGGCGCGAACACCGGGGAGCTGTTTTTT
16	TRBJ2-5	.	TRBD1	TRBV27	CASSFLGQGFQETQYF	TGTGCCAGCAGTTTCCTGGGACAGGGGTTTCAAGAGACCCAGTACTTC
15	TRBJ1-3	.	.	TRBV27	CASRARGGTGNTIYF	TGTGCCAGCAGAGCACGGGGGGGCACTGGAAACACCATATATTTT
13	TRBJ1-5	once	.	TRBV7-9	CASSLVAGQPQHF	TGTGCCAGCAGCTTAGTGGCGGGCCAGCCCCAGCATTTT
16	TRBJ2-6	.	TRBD2	TRBV4-2	CASSQEGGTGANVLTF	TGTGCCAGCAGCCAAGAGGGAGGGACTGGGGCCAACGTCCTGACTTTC
12	TRBJ2-2	.	.	TRBV27	CASSFPSGELFF	TGTGCCAGCAGTTTTCCGTCAGGGGAGCTGTTTTTT
15	TRBJ2-7	.	.	TRBV5-4	CASSSRRDDFGEQYF	TGTGCCAGCAGCAGCCGCCGGGACGACTTCGGCGAGCAGTACTTC
11	TRBJ2-1	.	TRBD2	TRBV7-3	CASSLYGGLFF	TGTGCCAGCAGCTTATACGGGGGGTTGTTCTTC
15	TRBJ2-3	.	TRBD2	TRBV10-1	CASSGLAGATDTQYF	TGCGCCAGCAGTGGACTAGCGGGAGCCACAGATACGCAGTATTTT